These 29 T cell receptor beta chains share one sample of origin, sequenced in a study of blood T cell repertoires in COVID-19. TCRdb keeps only in-frame clones here, not all; method: immunoSEQ multiplex PCR. The sample carries fewer than 250,000 clones, approximately 90% recorded once. Sequencing used PBMCs or T cells enriched from blood (not recorded which). Source of these receptors: a man aged 45-60 years who had been exposed to COVID-19.

This clone was seen only a few times. The chain couples TRBV28 to TRBJ2-7; 10 nucleotides match TRBD1. The CDR3 has 15 residues. From germline, CDR1 is MDHEN and CDR2 SYDVKM. With V trimmed by 6 bases and J by 1 base, 6 bases remained unmatched. CDR3 DNA: TGTGCCAGCAGCCCATGGGGACAGGGGTCCTACGAGCAGTACTTC. Translation: CASSPWGQGSYEQYF.

This sequence joins TRBV10-2 and TRBJ2-1; maybe TRBD2 (6 bases). The CDR3 runs to 14 residues. The V end lost 5 bases, the J end lost 6 bases, and 14 bases lay between the germline ends. Per germline, CDR1 WSHSY and CDR2 SAAADI. The CDR3 here is CASSRLGGSNEQFF. The CDR3 DNA reads TGCGCCAGCAGTCGACTAGGTGGGTCCAATGAGCAGTTCTTC.

In DNA, the CDR3 is TGTGCCAGCAGTCCGGGGAGGGAAAAACTGTTTTTT. Protein: CASSPGREKLFF. V and J are TRBV7-2 and TRBJ1-4; D gene unclear. CDR1 is SGHTA and CDR2 is FQGNSA in the germline V gene. The CDR3 has 12 residues. V lost 6 bases to trimming and J lost 8 bases, with 10 bases between them.

The chain carries TRBV5-1 and TRBJ2-2; D not resolved. CDR1 is SGHRS, CDR2 YFSETQ, per germline. Trimming removed 3 bases at V and 1 base at J, with 7 bases between. The CDR3 runs 14 residues. The chain's CDR3 is CASSSTMNTGELFF. DNA of the CDR3: TGCGCCAGCAGCTCGACAATGAACACCGGGGAGCTGTTTTTT.

This clone was seen a single time. The chain links TRBV11-2 to TRBJ2-7; 8 bases agree with TRBD1. Germline loops: CDR1 SGHAT, CDR2 FQNNGV. This CDR3 has 15 residues. After removal of 5 bases from V and 0 bases from J, the junction contained 6 bases not matched to a gene. The CDR3 reads CASSQDRGISYEQYV. DNA of the CDR3: TGTGCCAGCAGCCAAGACAGGGGCATCTCCTACGAGCAGTACGTC.

This clone was seen just once. The chain combines TRBV7-9 with TRBJ2-5; TRBD2 aligns across 9 bases. V shed 0 bases and J 0 bases; nucleotides not matched to a gene: 5. Germline CDR1 is SEHNR and CDR2 is FQNEAQ (reference sequence). CDR3 size: 17 residues. The CDR3 nucleotides are TGTGCCAGCAGCTTAGCGCGCGCGGGGGGGTACCAAGAGACCCAGTACTTC. Protein sequence: CASSLARAGGYQETQYF. The full variable domain, its missing parts supplied by reference TRBV7-9 and TRBJ2-5, is DTGVSQNPRHKITKRGQNVTFRCDPISEHNRLYWYRQTLGQGPEFLTYFQNEAQLEKSRLLSDRFSAERPKGSFSTLEIQRTEQGDSAMYLCASSLARAGGYQETQYFGPGTRLLVL.

The CDR3 sequence is CASSFGPGQETQYF. The CDR3 DNA reads TGTGCCAGCAGTTTCGGCCCGGGACAAGAGACCCAGTACTTC. V and J are TRBV27 and TRBJ2-5, with D perhaps matching TRBD2 (5 bases). Trimming left V 3 bases short and J 2 bases short, with 10 bases between. Germline assignment: CDR1 MNHEY and CDR2 SMNVEV (reference sequence). The CDR3 has 14 amino acids.

The genes are TRBV19 and TRBJ1-5, with D possibly TRBD1 on 6 matching bases. The CDR3 contains 19 residues. The V end was cut by 7 bases, the J end by 10 bases, with 35 bases between. Germline values: CDR1 LNHDA, CDR2 SQIVND (reference sequence). The CDR3 sequence is CASKSASNDWGLTIQPQHF. CDR3 nucleotide sequence: TGTGCCAGTAAGAGCGCCAGTAATGATTGGGGGCTCACGATTCAACCCCAGCATTTT.

This clone was counted between two and nine times. The chain joins TRBV6-5 to TRBJ2-2; TRBD1 aligns across 7 bases. Germline loops: CDR1 MNHEY, CDR2 SVGAGI. The CDR3 is 15 residues long. After removal of 6 bases from V and 2 bases from J, the junction contained 6 bases not matched to a gene. CDR3 loop: CASRSGTANTGELFF. The CDR3 bases are TGTGCCAGCAGGTCCGGGACAGCCAACACCGGGGAGCTGTTTTTT.

Comment on this clone: Other nucleotide sequences from this sample produce the same CDR3. The chain recombines TRBV30 with TRBJ2-3; tentatively, D is TRBD2 (5 bases). Trimming shortened V by 0 bases and J by 5 bases, and 6 bases separated the two germline ends. CDR1 is GTSNPN and CDR2 is SVGIG in the germline V gene (reference sequence). CDR3 size: 12 residues. In nucleotides, the CDR3 is TGTGCCTGGAGTGTACGGGGAGATACGCAGTATTTT. Amino acid sequence: CAWSVRGDTQYF.

In this sample, this clone turned up once. The chain couples TRBV5-1 to TRBJ1-2, with D hard to call. The ends were cut back, 4 bases at V and 8 bases at J, with 18 bases in the middle. Per the germline V gene, CDR1 is SGHRS and CDR2 is YFSETQ. The CDR3 covers 14 residues. The CDR3 sequence: CASSREPGTLGYTF. The CDR3 region has the DNA TGCGCCAGCAGCCGGGAACCCGGAACTCTCGGCTACACCTTC.

The J gene is TRBJ1-2, the V gene TRBV19; weak D call: TRBD1 (5 bases). Germline CDR1 LNHDA, CDR2 SQIVND (reference sequence). V was cut by 6 bases and J by 4 bases, with 12 bases left in between. The CDR3 has 13 residues. CDR3 nucleotides: TGTGCCAGTAGGGCACAGGATATCTATGGCTACACCTTC. This encodes CASRAQDIYGYTF.

V usage is TRBV18 and J usage is TRBJ1-5; D is undetermined. Germline values: CDR1 KGHSH, CDR2 LQKENI. There are 13 residues in the CDR3. V lost 4 bases, J lost 9 bases, and 13 bases lay in between. CDR3 sequence reads: CASSLRSVWPQHF. In DNA form, the CDR3 reads TGTGCCAGCTCACTTCGTTCGGTTTGGCCCCAGCATTTT.

The rearrangement joins TRBV7-8 to TRBJ2-5, with D perhaps matching TRBD1 (6 bases). Germline lookup yields CDR1 SGHVS and CDR2 FQNEAQ. V was clipped by 4 bases and J by 5 bases, with 11 bases between them. The CDR3 sequence is 13 residues long. The CDR3: CASSSLGAETQYF. The CDR3 DNA reads as TGTGCCAGCAGCTCGTTGGGGGCCGAGACCCAGTACTTC.

This chain uses TRBV10-3 with TRBJ2-2; D might be TRBD2 (5 bases). V was cut by 2 bases and J by 0 bases, with 7 bases left in between. The CDR3 consists of 15 residues. CDR1 ENHRY and CDR2 SYGVKD come from the germline V gene. The CDR3 sequence: CAISEHGTNTGELFF. The CDR3 region has the DNA TGTGCCATCAGTGAGCACGGGACGAACACCGGGGAGCTGTTTTTT.

This clone was seen once. This chain's CDR3 is CASRVGLAGGEFYNEQFF. In DNA, the CDR3 is TGTGCCAGCAGGGTTGGACTAGCGGGAGGTGAGTTCTACAATGAGCAGTTCTTC. The chain carries TRBV11-2 and TRBJ2-1, with 14 bases identical to TRBD2. Germline lookup yields CDR1 SGHAT and CDR2 FQNNGV. V dropped 6 bases and J dropped 3; count of bases not matched to a gene: 10. The CDR3 length is 18 residues.

The chain is built from TRBV18 and TRBJ2-5, with a weak D call TRBD1 (6 bases). There are 14 residues in the CDR3. Germline V CDR1 and CDR2: KGHSH, LQKENI. Trimming took off 0 bases at V and 5 bases at J, with 10 bases between the two ends. CDR3 coding DNA: TGTGCCAGCTCACCACCGGGGGCTCGGGAGACCCAGTACTTC. This translates into CASSPPGARETQYF.

This clone was recorded only once. The genes are TRBV10-3 and TRBJ2-7; TRBD1 aligns across 8 bases. The V gene end was trimmed by 6 bases and the J gene end by 5 bases; junction bases not matched to a gene: 9. The germline V gene has CDR1 ENHRY and CDR2 SYGVKD. The CDR3 contains 14 residues. The CDR3 region is CAISPQGALNEQYV. The CDR3 DNA reads as TGTGCCATCAGCCCCCAGGGGGCGCTTAACGAGCAGTACGTC.

CDR3 sequence (DNA): TGCGCCAGCAGCTTGGCAGGGGGCAACACTGAAGCTTTCTTT. Its translation: CASSLAGGNTEAFF. The chain recombines TRBV5-1 with TRBJ1-1; 8 bases align to TRBD1. Germline V gives CDR1 SGHRS, CDR2 YFSETQ. This CDR3 is built from 14 residues. Losses at the gene ends were 0 bases for V and 2 bases for J; bases not matched to a gene: 0.

The chain couples TRBV7-3 to TRBJ1-1; perhaps TRBD1 as D (5 bases). Germline CDR1 is SGHTA and CDR2 is FQGTGA. This CDR3 spans 13 amino acids. Trimming stripped 1 base from V and 6 bases from J, with 9 bases between. For the CDR3, the DNA is TGTGCCAGCAGCTTAAGGCAGGGCTCTGAAGCTTTCTTT. Translating it yields CASSLRQGSEAFF.

A single count supports this clone. This chain links TRBV11-2 with TRBJ1-2, with 8 nucleotides matching TRBD1. Germline V CDR1 and CDR2: SGHAT, FQNNGV. This CDR3 comprises 16 residues. The J segment lost 8 bases and the V segment lost 1 base, leaving 12 bases of the junction unmatched. This CDR3 is CASSLVWTGLQEGYTF. The CDR3 DNA follows: TGTGCCAGCAGCTTAGTCTGGACAGGGTTGCAGGAGGGCTACACCTTC.

This rearrangement joins TRBV25-1 to TRBJ1-4; maybe TRBD1 (6 bases). The CDR3 is made up of 13 amino acids. The germline gives CDR1 MGHDK, CDR2 SYGVNS. V was pared by 7 bases and J by 1 base, with 7 bases between. The CDR3 DNA reads TGTGCCAGCACGGGACAAACTAATGAAAAACTGTTTTTT. Amino acid sequence: CASTGQTNEKLFF.

J is TRBJ1-2 and V is TRBV14; D possibly corresponds to TRBD1 (5 bases). Trimming took 0 bases from V and 8 from J, leaving 13 bases between them. This CDR3 region has 14 residues. Germline CDR1 SGHDN, CDR2 FVKESK. The CDR3 loop reads CASSQDQGSRGYTF. In DNA form, the CDR3 reads TGTGCCAGCAGCCAAGATCAGGGTTCGAGAGGCTACACCTTC.

V usage is TRBV11-2 and J usage is TRBJ1-6; D is uncertain. The CDR3 covers 16 residues. In germline, CDR1 is SGHAT, CDR2 FQNNGV. The germline V and J ends were trimmed by 2 bases and 6 bases, with 14 bases remaining between them. For the CDR3, the DNA is TGTGCCAGCAGCTTACCCCCAAGGGCGGGTAATTCACCCCTCCACTTT. As protein: CASSLPPRAGNSPLHF.

This chain connects TRBV5-6 to TRBJ2-7; D gene uncertain. Germline CDR1 SGHDT, CDR2 YYEEEE. The CDR3 runs to 12 residues. Trimming pared 0 bases from V and 4 bases from J, leaving 5 bases between. CDR3 coding DNA: TGTGCCAGCAGCTTGGCCAGATACGAGCAGTACTTC. Its protein product is CASSLARYEQYF.

The CDR3 region has the DNA TGTGCCAGCAGTTTATTCCCCGGGACAGGGGCCGGAGAGCAGTACTTC. Amino acid sequence: CASSLFPGTGAGEQYF. This chain joins TRBV27 and TRBJ2-7; 10 bases map to TRBD1. Unmatched junction bases numbered 10, after V lost 1 base and J lost 7 bases. This CDR3 region has 16 residues. Germline V CDR1 and CDR2: MNHEY, SMNVEV (reference sequence).

The V call is TRBV3-1 (or the pseudogene TRBV3-2), the J call TRBJ1-1; D is ambiguous. Germline CDR1 reads LGHDT; CDR2 reads YNNKEL (reference sequence). Deletions cut 2 bases from V and 4 bases from J, with 11 bases between. There are 14 residues in the CDR3. This CDR3 reads CASSQPGEGTEAFF. The CDR3 nucleotides are TGTGCCAGCAGCCAACCGGGAGAGGGCACTGAAGCTTTCTTT.

This clone showed up just a few times. The CDR3 DNA follows: TGTGCCAGCAGCTCAGGACAGGTGCAAGGCTACACCTTC. Translating gives CASSSGQVQGYTF. The chain carries TRBV7-9 and TRBJ1-2; TRBD1 matches 7 bases. The CDR3 has 13 amino acids. V trimming: 4 bases; J trimming: 8 bases; junction bases outside the gene matches: 7. The germline CDR1 and CDR2 sequences are SEHNR and FQNEAQ (reference sequence).

The chain joins TRBV5-1 to TRBJ1-4; D gene unclear. Per the germline V gene, CDR1 is SGHRS and CDR2 is YFSETQ. The CDR3 runs 15 residues. V dropped 5 bases and J dropped 4 bases, with 15 bases sitting between them. Written as DNA, the CDR3 is TGCGCCAGCAGTTGGACCGGGAATTTTAATGAAAAACTGTTTTTT. This encodes CASSWTGNFNEKLFF.